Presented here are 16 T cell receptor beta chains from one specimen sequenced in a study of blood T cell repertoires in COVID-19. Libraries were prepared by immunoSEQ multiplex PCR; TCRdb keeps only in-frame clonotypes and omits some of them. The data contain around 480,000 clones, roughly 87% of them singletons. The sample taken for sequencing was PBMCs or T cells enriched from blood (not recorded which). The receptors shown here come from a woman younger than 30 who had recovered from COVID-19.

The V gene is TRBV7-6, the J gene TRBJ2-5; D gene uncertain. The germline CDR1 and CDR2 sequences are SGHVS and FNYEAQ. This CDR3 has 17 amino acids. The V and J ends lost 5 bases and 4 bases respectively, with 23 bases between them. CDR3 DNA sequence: TGTGCCAGCAGCCCGAGCCTGAGTTCCACAAAGCGAGAGACCCAGTACTTC. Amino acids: CASSPSLSSTKRETQYF.

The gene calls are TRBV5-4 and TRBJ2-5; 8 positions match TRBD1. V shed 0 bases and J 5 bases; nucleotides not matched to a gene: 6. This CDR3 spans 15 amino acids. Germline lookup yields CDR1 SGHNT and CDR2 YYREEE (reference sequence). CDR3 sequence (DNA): TGTGCCAGCAGCTTGGCCGGGGGACAGGTTGAGACCCAGTACTTC. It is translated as CASSLAGGQVETQYF.

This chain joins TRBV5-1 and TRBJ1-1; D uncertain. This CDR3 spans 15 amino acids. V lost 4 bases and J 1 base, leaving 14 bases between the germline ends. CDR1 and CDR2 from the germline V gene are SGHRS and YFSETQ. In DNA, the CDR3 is TGCGCCAGCAGCCGCGATGTTCTACCGAACACTGAAGCTTTCTTT. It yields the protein CASSRDVLPNTEAFF.

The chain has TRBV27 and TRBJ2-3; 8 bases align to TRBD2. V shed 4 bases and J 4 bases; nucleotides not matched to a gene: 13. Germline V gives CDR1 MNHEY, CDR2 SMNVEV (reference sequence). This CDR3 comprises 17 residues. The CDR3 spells CASSSPQSGGSADTQYF. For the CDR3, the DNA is TGTGCCAGCAGTTCCCCCCAGAGCGGGGGAAGCGCAGATACGCAGTATTTT.

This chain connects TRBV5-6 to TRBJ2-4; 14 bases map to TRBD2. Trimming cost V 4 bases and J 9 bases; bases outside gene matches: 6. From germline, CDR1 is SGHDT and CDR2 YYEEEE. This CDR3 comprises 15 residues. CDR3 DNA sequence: TGTGCCAGCAGCCGTACGGGACTAGCGGGGGTCATTCAGTACTTC. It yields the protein CASSRTGLAGVIQYF.

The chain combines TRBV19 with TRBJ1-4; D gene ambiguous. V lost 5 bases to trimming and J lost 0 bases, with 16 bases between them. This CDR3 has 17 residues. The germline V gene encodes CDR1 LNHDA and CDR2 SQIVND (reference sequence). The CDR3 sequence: CASSLGVGTATNEKLFF. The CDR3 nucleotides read TGTGCCAGTAGTTTAGGTGTCGGTACTGCAACTAATGAAAAACTGTTTTTT.

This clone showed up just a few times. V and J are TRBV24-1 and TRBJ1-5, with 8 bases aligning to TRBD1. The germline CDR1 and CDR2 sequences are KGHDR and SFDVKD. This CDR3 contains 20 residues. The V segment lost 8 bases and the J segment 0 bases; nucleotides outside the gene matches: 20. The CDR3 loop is CATIYKGQGDLLDSNQPQHF. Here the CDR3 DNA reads TGTGCCACCATTTATAAAGGACAGGGTGACTTATTAGATAGCAATCAGCCCCAGCATTTT.

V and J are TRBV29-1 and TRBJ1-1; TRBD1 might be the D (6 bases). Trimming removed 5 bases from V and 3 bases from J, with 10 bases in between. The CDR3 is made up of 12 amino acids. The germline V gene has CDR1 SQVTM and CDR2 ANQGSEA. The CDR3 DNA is TGCAGCGTTACAGGGTTGGACACTGAAGCTTTCTTT. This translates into CSVTGLDTEAFF.

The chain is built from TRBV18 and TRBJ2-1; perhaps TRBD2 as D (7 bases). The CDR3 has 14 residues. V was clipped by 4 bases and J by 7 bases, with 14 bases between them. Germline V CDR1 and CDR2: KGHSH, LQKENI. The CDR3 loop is CASSRGGGRNEQFF. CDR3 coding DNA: TGTGCCAGCTCACGGGGAGGGGGAAGGAATGAGCAGTTCTTC.

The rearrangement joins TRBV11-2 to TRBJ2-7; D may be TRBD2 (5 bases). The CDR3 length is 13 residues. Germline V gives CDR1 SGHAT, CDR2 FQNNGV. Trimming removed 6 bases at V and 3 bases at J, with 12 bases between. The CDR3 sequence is CASRPDFFYEQYF. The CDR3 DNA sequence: TGTGCCAGCAGACCGGACTTCTTCTACGAGCAGTACTTC. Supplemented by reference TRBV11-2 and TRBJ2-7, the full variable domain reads EAGVAQSPRYKIIEKRQSVAFWCNPISGHATLYWYQQILGQGPKLLIQFQNNGVVDDSQLPKDRFSAERLKGVDSTLKIQPAKLEDSAVYLCASRPDFFYEQYFGPGTRLTVT.

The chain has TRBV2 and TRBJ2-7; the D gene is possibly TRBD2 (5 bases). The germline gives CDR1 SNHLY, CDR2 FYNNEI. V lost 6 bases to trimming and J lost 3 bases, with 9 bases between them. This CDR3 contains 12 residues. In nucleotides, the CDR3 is TGTGCCAGCAGCAACGCGGGCTACGAGCAGTACTTC. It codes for CASSNAGYEQYF.

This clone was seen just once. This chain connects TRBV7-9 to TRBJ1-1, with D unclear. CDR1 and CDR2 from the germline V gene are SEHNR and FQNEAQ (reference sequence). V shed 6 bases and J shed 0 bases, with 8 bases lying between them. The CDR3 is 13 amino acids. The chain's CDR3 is CASSRVMNTEAFF. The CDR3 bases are TGTGCCAGCAGTCGGGTGATGAACACTGAAGCTTTCTTT. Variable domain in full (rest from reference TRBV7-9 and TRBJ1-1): DTGVSQNPRHKITKRGQNVTFRCDPISEHNRLYWYRQTLGQGPEFLTYFQNEAQLEKSRLLSDRFSAERPKGSFSTLEIQRTEQGDSAMYLCASSRVMNTEAFFGQGTRLTVV.

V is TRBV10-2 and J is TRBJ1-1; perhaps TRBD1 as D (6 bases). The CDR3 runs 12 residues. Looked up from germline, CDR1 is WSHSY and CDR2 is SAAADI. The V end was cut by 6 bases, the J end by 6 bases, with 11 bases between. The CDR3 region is CASSAGVAEAFF. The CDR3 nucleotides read TGCGCCAGCAGCGCAGGGGTCGCTGAAGCTTTCTTT.

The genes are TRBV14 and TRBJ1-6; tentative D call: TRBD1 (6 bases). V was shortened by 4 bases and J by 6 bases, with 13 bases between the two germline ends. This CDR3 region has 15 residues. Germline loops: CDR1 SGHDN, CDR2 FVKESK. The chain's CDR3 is CASSLATGSNSPLHF. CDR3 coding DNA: TGTGCCAGCAGCCTAGCGACAGGATCTAATTCACCCCTCCACTTT.

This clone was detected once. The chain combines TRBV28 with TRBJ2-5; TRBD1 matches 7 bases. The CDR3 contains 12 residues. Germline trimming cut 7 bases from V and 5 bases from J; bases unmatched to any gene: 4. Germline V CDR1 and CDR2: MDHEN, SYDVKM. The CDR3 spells CASTDRSETQYF. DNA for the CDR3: TGTGCCAGCACGGACAGGAGTGAGACCCAGTACTTC.

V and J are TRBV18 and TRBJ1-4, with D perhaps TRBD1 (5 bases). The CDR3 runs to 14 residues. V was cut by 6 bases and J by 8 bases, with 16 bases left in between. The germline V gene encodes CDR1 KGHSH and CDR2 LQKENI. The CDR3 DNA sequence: TGTGCCAGCTCTCCTCAGGCAGGGAACGAAAAACTGTTTTTT. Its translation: CASSPQAGNEKLFF.